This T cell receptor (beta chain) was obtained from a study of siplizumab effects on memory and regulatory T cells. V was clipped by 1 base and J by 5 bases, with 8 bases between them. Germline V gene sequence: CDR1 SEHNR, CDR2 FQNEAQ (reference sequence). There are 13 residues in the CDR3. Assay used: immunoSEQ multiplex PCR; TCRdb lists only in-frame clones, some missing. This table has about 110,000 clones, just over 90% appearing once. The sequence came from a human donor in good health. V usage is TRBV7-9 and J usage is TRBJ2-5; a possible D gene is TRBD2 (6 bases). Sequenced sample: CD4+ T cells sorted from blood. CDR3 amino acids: CASSLGRGETQYF. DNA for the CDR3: TGTGCCAGCAGCTTAGGCCGGGGGGAGACCCAGTACTTC.